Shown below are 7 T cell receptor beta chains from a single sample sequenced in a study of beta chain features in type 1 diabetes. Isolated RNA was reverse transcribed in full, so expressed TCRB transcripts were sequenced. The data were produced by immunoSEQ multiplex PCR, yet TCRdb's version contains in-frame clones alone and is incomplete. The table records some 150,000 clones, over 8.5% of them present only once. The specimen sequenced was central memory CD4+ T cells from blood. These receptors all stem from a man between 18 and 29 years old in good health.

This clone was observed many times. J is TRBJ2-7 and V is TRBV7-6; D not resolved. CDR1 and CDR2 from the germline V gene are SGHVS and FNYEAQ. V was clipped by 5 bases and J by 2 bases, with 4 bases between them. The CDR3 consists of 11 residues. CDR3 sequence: CASSQAYEQYF. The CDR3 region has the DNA TGTGCCAGCAGCCAAGCCTACGAGCAGTACTTC. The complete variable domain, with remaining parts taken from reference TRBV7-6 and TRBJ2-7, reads GAGVSQSPRYKVTKRGQDVALRCDPISGHVSLYWYRQALGQGPEFLTYFNYEAQQDKSGLPNDRFSAERPEGSISTLTIQRTEQRDSAMYRCASSQAYEQYFGPGTRLTVT.

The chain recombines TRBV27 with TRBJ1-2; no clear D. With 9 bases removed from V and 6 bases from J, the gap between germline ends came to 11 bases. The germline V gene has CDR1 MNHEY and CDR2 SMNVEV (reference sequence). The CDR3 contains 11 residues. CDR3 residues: CASSRNHGYTF. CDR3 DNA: TGTGCCAGTTCCCGGAACCATGGCTACACCTTC.

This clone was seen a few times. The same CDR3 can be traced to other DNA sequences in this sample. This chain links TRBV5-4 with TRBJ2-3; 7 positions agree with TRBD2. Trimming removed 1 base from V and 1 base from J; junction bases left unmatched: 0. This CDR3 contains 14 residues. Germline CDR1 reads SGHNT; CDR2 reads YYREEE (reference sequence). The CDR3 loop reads CASSLRGGTDTQYF. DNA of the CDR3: TGTGCCAGCAGCTTGCGGGGGGGCACAGATACGCAGTATTTT.

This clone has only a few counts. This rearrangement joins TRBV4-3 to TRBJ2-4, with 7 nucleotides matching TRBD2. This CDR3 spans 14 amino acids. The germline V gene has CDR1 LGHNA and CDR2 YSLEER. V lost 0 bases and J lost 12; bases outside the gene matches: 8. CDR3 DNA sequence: TGCGCCAGCAGCCAAGAAGCGGGGAACTGGAATCAGTACTTC. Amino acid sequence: CASSQEAGNWNQYF.

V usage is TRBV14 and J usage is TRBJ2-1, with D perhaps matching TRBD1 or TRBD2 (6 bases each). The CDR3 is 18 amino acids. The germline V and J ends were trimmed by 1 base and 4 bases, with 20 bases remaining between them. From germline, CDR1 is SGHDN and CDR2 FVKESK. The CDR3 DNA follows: TGTGCCAGCAGCCAAGCAGGGGTCGTGGCGGGACCATACAATGAGCAGTTCTTC. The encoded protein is CASSQAGVVAGPYNEQFF.

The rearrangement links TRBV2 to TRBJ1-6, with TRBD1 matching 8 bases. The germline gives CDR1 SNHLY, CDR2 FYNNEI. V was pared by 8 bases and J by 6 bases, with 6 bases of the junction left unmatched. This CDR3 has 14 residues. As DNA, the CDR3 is TGTGCCAGCTCGGTAGACAGGGGTAATTCACCCCTCCACTTT. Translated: CASSVDRGNSPLHF. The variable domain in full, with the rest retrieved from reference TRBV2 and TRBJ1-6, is EPEVTQTPSHQVTQMGQEVILRCVPISNHLYFYWYRQILGQKVEFLVSFYNNEISEKSEIFDDQFSVERPDGSNFTLKIRSTKLEDSAMYFCASSVDRGNSPLHFGNGTRLTVT.

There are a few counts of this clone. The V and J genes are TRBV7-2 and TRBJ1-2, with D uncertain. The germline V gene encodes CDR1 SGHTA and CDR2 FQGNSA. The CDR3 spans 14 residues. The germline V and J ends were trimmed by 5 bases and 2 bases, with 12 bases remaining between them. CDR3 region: CASSRSQENYGYTF. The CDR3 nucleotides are TGTGCCAGCAGCCGTTCCCAGGAGAACTATGGCTACACCTTC.